The clone carrying this T cell receptor (beta chain) was detected only a few times. Antigen specificity is unknown. CDR1 is MDHEN and CDR2 is SYDVKM in the germline V gene. Between the trimmed V and J ends, which lost 10 bases and 4 bases, there was a span of 10 bases. CDR3 size: 11 residues. Via MiXCR, TCRdb re-called the reads, giving one row per CDR3 protein. The profile shows fewer than 550,000 distinct CDR3 sequences, 25% to 40% of them singletons. The source of the sample is a study of T cell repertoires in cytomegalovirus infection. About the research overall: Based on public TCR beta signatures, there were indications of CMV infection and of a matching HLA type.

Overall study results and limits: CMV-specific TCR beta clonotypes restricted by HLA-C dominated the ex vivo response. There were carriers of CMV plus the relevant HLA, and cumulative public TCR beta family frequency identified them.

The sample comprised PBMCs. The TCR comes from a human donor in good health (CMV status not recorded). Some clones in this sample may be carry-over from other donors' samples. V gene TRBV28 combines with J gene TRBJ1-1, with a weak D call TRBD1 (5 bases). Here the CDR3 reads CATDTATEAFF. The CDR3 nucleotides are TGTGCCACGGACACCGCCACTGAAGCTTTCTTT. Together with reference TRBV28 and TRBJ1-1, the CDR3 gives the full variable domain: DVKVTQSSRYLVKRTGEKVFLECVQDMDHENMFWYRQDPGLGLRLIYFSYDVKMKEKGDIPEGYSVSREKKERFSLILESASTNQTSMYLCATDTATEAFFGQGTRLTVV.